This passage covers 16 T cell receptor beta chains from one sample sequenced in a study of identical twins. TCRdb re-analysed the 5' RACE reads in MiXCR, keeping a single row per CDR3 protein. The data contain 1.5 million to 2 million distinct CDR3 sequences, more than 30% of them seen just once; the ten biggest clones take up over 0.25%. Input material: cord blood. These receptors all stem from a newborn girl in good health.

Of note for this clonotype: Relative to the germline gene, one junction end is altered; a read error may explain this. The chain has TRBV12-3 or TRBV12-4 and TRBJ2-1; D ambiguous. There are 15 residues in the CDR3. The CDR3: CASSLGSYGYTEQFF. The CDR3 DNA sequence: TGTGCCAGCAGTTTAGGCTCTTATGGCTACACTGAGCAGTTCTTC.

On this clonotype itself: A read error may produce the germline difference seen at one junction end. This chain links TRBV6-6 with TRBJ2-2, with D unclear. There are 14 residues in the CDR3. CDR1 and CDR2 (germline): MNHNY, SVGAGI (reference sequence). Here the CDR3 DNA reads TGTGCCAGCCAGATAGACGGCCTAACCGGAGAGCTGTTTTTT. Translation: CASQIDGLTGELFF.

In its sample, this clonotype was seen a few times. The chain uses TRBV20-1 and TRBJ2-5, with 9 bases fitting TRBD1. This CDR3 is 14 amino acids long. Germline V lookup: CDR1 DFQATT, CDR2 SNEGSKA (reference sequence). Germline trimming cut 4 bases from V and 1 base from J; bases unmatched to any gene: 4. DNA of the CDR3: TGCAGTGCTAAGAGGACAGGGGTCCAAGAGACCCAGTACTTC. It codes for CSAKRTGVQETQYF.

V is TRBV20-1 and J is TRBJ1-4; 9 bases are a match to TRBD1. Germline CDR1 DFQATT, CDR2 SNEGSKA (reference sequence). V shed 3 bases, J shed 8 bases, and the junction held 7 bases outside the gene matches. The CDR3 has 14 amino acids. The CDR3 protein is CSARPGQGWEKLFF. In DNA form, the CDR3 reads TGCAGTGCTAGGCCGGGACAGGGTTGGGAAAAACTGTTTTTT.

The rearrangement links TRBV7-8 to TRBJ2-7, with TRBD2 matching 11 bases. The V gene end was trimmed by 4 bases and the J gene end by 2 bases; junction bases not matched to a gene: 10. This CDR3 region has 17 residues. CDR1 is SGHVS and CDR2 is FQNEAQ in the germline V gene. CDR3 in amino acids: CASSSLQGTSGTYEQYF. The CDR3 DNA follows: TGTGCCAGCAGCTCACTACAGGGGACTAGCGGTACCTACGAGCAGTACTTC.

The chain combines TRBV11-3 with TRBJ2-1, with 10 positions matching TRBD1. The CDR3 length is 16 residues. V was clipped by 5 bases and J by 6 bases; unmatched bases: 10. Germline CDR1 reads SGHNT; CDR2 reads YENEEA. CDR3 nucleotide sequence: TGTGCCAGCAGCCAATGGGGACAGGGGTCAATCAATGAGCAGTTCTTC. Protein sequence: CASSQWGQGSINEQFF.

This clonotype was counted a few times. This chain uses TRBV28 with TRBJ2-7; D is unclear. Trimming removed 11 bases at V and 2 bases at J, with 10 bases between. This CDR3 has 11 residues. CDR1 and CDR2 (germline): MDHEN, SYDVKM. The CDR3: CAAASPYEQYF. As DNA, the CDR3 is TGTGCCGCCGCCTCCCCCTACGAGCAGTACTTC.

This clonotype was counted between two and nine times. The rearrangement links TRBV4-1 to TRBJ1-5; the D gene is possibly TRBD1 (5 bases). The germline V gene encodes CDR1 MGHRA and CDR2 YSYEKL. The CDR3 has 18 residues. The V end was cut by 0 bases, the J end by 1 base, with 16 bases between. The CDR3 loop reads CASSQDLPSRASNQPQHF. CDR3 nucleotides: TGCGCCAGCAGCCAAGATTTGCCCTCCAGGGCAAGCAATCAGCCCCAGCATTTT.

The chain recombines TRBV29-1 with TRBJ1-2; unclear D gene. V lost 2 bases and J lost 7, with 17 bases in between. This CDR3 has 14 residues. The germline gives CDR1 SQVTM, CDR2 ANQGSEA. The CDR3 nucleotides read TGCAGCGTTGAACATAGGCGGGTAACCGGTGGCTACACCTTC. Amino acid sequence: CSVEHRRVTGGYTF. Filled out from reference TRBV29-1 and TRBJ1-2, the complete variable domain reads SAVISQKPSRDICQRGTSLTIQCQVDSQVTMMFWYRQQPGQSLTLIATANQGSEATYESGFVIDKFPISRPNLTFSTLTVSNMSPEDSSIYLCSVEHRRVTGGYTFGSGTRLTVV.

Details on this clonotype: The junction departs from germline at one end; a sequencing error may be responsible. This sequence joins TRBV5-1 and TRBJ2-5; D uncertain. The better agreement between TRBJ2-7 and the DNA end casts doubt on the J call. This CDR3 has 13 residues. Germline V gene data show CDR1 as SGHRS and CDR2 as YFSETQ. In nucleotides, the CDR3 is TGTGCCAGCAGCTTAAGATACTCCCACGAGCAGTACTTC. Its translation is CASSLRYSHEQYF.

DNA of the CDR3: TGTGCCAGCAGTTTTGGCAGGAACGGGGGTGAGCAGTTCTTC. Amino acid sequence: CASSFGRNGGEQFF. V gene TRBV28 combines with J gene TRBJ2-1; possibly TRBD2 for D (6 bases). V was shortened by 3 bases and J by 9 bases, with 15 bases between the two germline ends. CDR1 is MDHEN, CDR2 SYDVKM, per germline. The CDR3 is made up of 14 amino acids. The complete variable domain, with remaining parts taken from reference TRBV28 and TRBJ2-1, reads DVKVTQSSRYLVKRTGEKVFLECVQDMDHENMFWYRQDPGLGLRLIYFSYDVKMKEKGDIPEGYSVSREKKERFSLILESASTNQTSMYLCASSFGRNGGEQFFGPGTRLTVL.

This clonotype showed up just a few times. This chain's CDR3 is CSARGLVLGEQYF. CDR3 coding DNA: TGCAGTGCTAGGGGACTAGTCTTGGGCGAGCAGTACTTC. V usage is TRBV20-1 and J usage is TRBJ2-7; 8 bases are a match to TRBD2. V dropped 3 bases and J dropped 6; count of bases not matched to a gene: 7. The CDR3 is 13 amino acids. CDR1 and CDR2 (germline): DFQATT, SNEGSKA (reference sequence).

The rearrangement uses TRBV11-2 and TRBJ1-2; D call uncertain. This CDR3 has 13 amino acids. V lost 6 bases and J lost 2, with 10 bases in between. Germline CDR1 and CDR2: SGHAT and FQNNGV. The DNA of the CDR3 is TGTGCCAGCAGACCACAAGTAAACTATGGCTACACCTTC. The encoded protein is CASRPQVNYGYTF.

About this clonotype: At one boundary the junction diverges from the germline segment, which might be a read error. The CDR3 DNA is TGCAGTGCGCTAGATTCTAACTGTGGCTACACCTTC. Residues: CSALDSNCGYTF. The chain joins TRBV20-1 to TRBJ1-2, with no clear D. The CDR3 length is 12 residues. CDR1 and CDR2 from the germline V gene are DFQATT and SNEGSKA (reference sequence).

This clonotype was observed many times. The chain carries TRBV29-1 and TRBJ1-5; D may be TRBD1 (5 bases). The CDR3 is made up of 12 amino acids. V gave up 4 bases and J gave up 5 bases, with 9 bases separating them. CDR1 and CDR2 from the germline V gene are SQVTM and ANQGSEA. Here the CDR3 DNA reads TGCAGCGTTGGAGGGGTGGATCAGCCCCAGCATTTT. As protein: CSVGGVDQPQHF.

This clonotype came up a few times. This rearrangement joins TRBV4-2 to TRBJ1-2; tentative D call: TRBD1 (5 bases). The CDR3 length is 16 residues. Germline CDR1 and CDR2: LGHNA and YNFKEQ. Trimming removed 0 bases from V and 3 bases from J, with 14 bases in between. The CDR3 bases are TGTGCCAGCAGCCAAGATTCCTACAGGCGAGACTATGGCTACACCTTC. This translates into CASSQDSYRRDYGYTF.